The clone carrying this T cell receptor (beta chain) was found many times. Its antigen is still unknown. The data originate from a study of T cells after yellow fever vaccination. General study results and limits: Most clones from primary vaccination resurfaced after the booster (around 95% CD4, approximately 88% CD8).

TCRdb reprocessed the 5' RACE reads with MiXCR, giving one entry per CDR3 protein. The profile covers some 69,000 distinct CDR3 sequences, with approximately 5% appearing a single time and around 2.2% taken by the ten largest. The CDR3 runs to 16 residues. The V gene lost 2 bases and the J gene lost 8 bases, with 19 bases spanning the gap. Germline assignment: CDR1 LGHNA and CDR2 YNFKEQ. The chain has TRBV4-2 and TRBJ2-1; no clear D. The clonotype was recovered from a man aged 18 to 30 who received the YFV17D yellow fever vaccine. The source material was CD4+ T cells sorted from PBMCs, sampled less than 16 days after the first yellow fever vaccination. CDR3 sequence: CASSQRVPSLPHEQFF. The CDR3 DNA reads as TGTGCCAGCAGCCAACGTGTCCCCTCCCTTCCCCATGAGCAGTTCTTC.